The 10 T cell receptor beta chains reported below all come from one sample, sequenced in a study of Graves' ophthalmopathy and Graves' hyperthyroidism. Amplification of the TCR beta CDR3 regions used RNA transcripts (as template). An opening RT-PCR round employed HTBI primers and preceded a second-round multiplex PCR. TCRdb re-called the multiplex PCR reads with MiXCR, one entry per CDR3 protein. The profile covers roughly 400,000 distinct CDR3 sequences, with around 16% appearing a single time and approximately 1.4% taken by the ten largest. The sample was peripheral blood. Source of these receptors: a woman between 18 and 30 years old with Graves' ophthalmopathy.

This CDR3 reads CASSGGGGYEQYF. Here the CDR3 DNA reads TGTGCCAGCAGTGGAGGGGGAGGGTACGAGCAGTACTTC. The V call is TRBV6-1, the J call TRBJ2-7; a possible D gene is TRBD2 (7 bases). Trimming removed 4 bases from V and 4 bases from J, with 11 bases in between. The CDR3 is 13 amino acids. Looked up from germline, CDR1 is MNHNS and CDR2 is SASEGT.

This clonotype was detected ten times or more. This rearrangement joins TRBV20-1 to TRBJ2-4; the D is unclear. The CDR3 has 14 residues. Germline V CDR1 and CDR2: DFQATT, SNEGSKA (reference sequence). The germline V and J ends were trimmed by 5 bases and 0 bases, with 11 bases remaining between them. The DNA for the CDR3 is TGCAGTGCTCCTGAGCAGCTAGCCAAAAACATTCAGTACTTC. Its translation: CSAPEQLAKNIQYF.

The sample holds many counts of this clonotype. The chain couples TRBV18 to TRBJ1-1; tentatively, D is TRBD1 (6 bases). Germline V lookup: CDR1 KGHSH, CDR2 LQKENI. V was pared by 3 bases and J by 4 bases, with 12 bases between. CDR3 length equals 14 residues. CDR3 residues: CASSPRGGVTEAFF. CDR3 sequence (DNA): TGTGCCAGCTCACCCCGAGGGGGAGTCACTGAAGCTTTCTTT.

The sample holds many counts of this clonotype. The gene calls are TRBV7-8 and TRBJ2-5, with D perhaps given as TRBD1 or TRBD2 (5 bases each). Germline-derived CDR1 and CDR2 are SGHVS and FQNEAQ. V dropped 6 bases and J dropped 5 bases, with 16 bases sitting between them. The CDR3 covers 14 residues. The CDR3 DNA reads TGTGCCAGCAGGGGGGACGGCGCCCGGGAGACCCAGTACTTC. The encoded protein is CASRGDGARETQYF.

This clonotype occurred many times. The chain recombines TRBV19 with TRBJ1-1; D is unresolved. Germline values: CDR1 LNHDA, CDR2 SQIVND (reference sequence). The germline V and J ends were trimmed by 0 bases and 6 bases, with 14 bases remaining between them. The CDR3 consists of 15 residues. The CDR3 nucleotides are TGTGCCAGTAGTATAGATCCGGCCCGGAGGGCTGAAGCTTTCTTT. Translating it yields CASSIDPARRAEAFF. Complete variable domain (other parts from reference TRBV19 and TRBJ1-1): DGGITQSPKYLFRKEGQNVTLSCEQNLNHDAMYWYRQDPGQGLRLIYYSQIVNDFQKGDIAEGYSVSREKKESFPLTVTSAQKNPTAFYLCASSIDPARRAEAFFGQGTRLTVV.

This chain uses TRBV15 with TRBJ2-7; tentatively, D is TRBD2 (6 bases). Germline V gene sequence: CDR1 LNHNV, CDR2 YYDKDF (reference sequence). The CDR3 sequence is 15 residues long. The V end was cut by 0 bases, the J end by 2 bases, with 11 bases between. CDR3 region: CATSREGAGTYEQYF. The CDR3, as DNA: TGTGCCACCAGCAGAGAGGGCGCGGGGACCTACGAGCAGTACTTC.

This clonotype was picked up many times. The chain joins TRBV28 to TRBJ1-3; D not certain. Germline loops: CDR1 MDHEN, CDR2 SYDVKM. Trimming removed 6 bases at V and 0 bases at J, with 12 bases between. The CDR3 is made up of 15 amino acids. In DNA form, the CDR3 reads TGTGCCAGCAGCCGTTCAGGACCCTCTGGAAACACCATATATTTT. Protein: CASSRSGPSGNTIYF. The full variable domain, in which reference TRBV28 and TRBJ1-3 provide the parts outside the CDR3, is DVKVTQSSRYLVKRTGEKVFLECVQDMDHENMFWYRQDPGLGLRLIYFSYDVKMKEKGDIPEGYSVSREKKERFSLILESASTNQTSMYLCASSRSGPSGNTIYFGEGSWLTVV.

The rearrangement links TRBV30 to TRBJ1-2; TRBD1 is a possible D gene (5 bases). The germline V gene encodes CDR1 GTSNPN and CDR2 SVGIG (reference sequence). V was cut by 3 bases and J by 8 bases, with 13 bases left in between. The CDR3 sequence is 12 residues long. CDR3 sequence: CAWRQGGMGYTF. CDR3 DNA sequence: TGTGCCTGGAGGCAGGGCGGTATGGGCTACACCTTC. Based on the CDR3 plus reference TRBV30 and TRBJ1-2, the full variable domain is SQTIHQWPATLVQPVGSPLSLECTVEGTSNPNLYWYRQAAGRGLQLLFYSVGIGQISSEVPQNLSASRPQDRQFILSSKKLLLSDSGFYLCAWRQGGMGYTFGSGTRLTVV.

The table lists this clonotype with many counts. This chain uses TRBV20-1 with TRBJ2-5; D is possibly TRBD2 (6 bases). The CDR3 has 12 residues. Trimming removed 3 bases from V and 2 bases from J, with 7 bases in between. CDR1 is DFQATT and CDR2 is SNEGSKA in the germline V gene (reference sequence). The CDR3 nucleotides are TGCAGTGCTAGCGGGGGACAAGAGACCCAGTACTTC. Translating gives CSASGGQETQYF.

This clonotype came up many times. The V and J genes are TRBV11-2 and TRBJ1-1; the D is unclear. Germline V gene data show CDR1 as SGHAT and CDR2 as FQNNGV. The CDR3 length is 11 residues. Trimming shortened V by 2 bases and J by 11 bases, and 9 bases separated the two germline ends. CDR3 residues: CASSLSVGAFF. The CDR3 DNA follows: TGTGCCAGCAGCTTATCTGTGGGGGCTTTCTTT.